This T cell receptor (beta chain) was profiled in a study of blood T cell repertoires in COVID-19. Study-level background: The United States, Italy and Spain supplied acute and convalescent COVID-19 samples. The analysed material was cDNA or gDNA that came from T cells, B-cell-depleted T cells, or PBMCs.

The authors' processing: By means of reference gene primer amplification, nucleated cell counts were estimated. Only in-frame clones appear in the TCRdb table, and some are missing; sequencing was by immunoSEQ multiplex PCR. V, J and clone size are those of that table, while D and trimming were read from the DNA. Among around 250,000 clones listed, approximately 82% were seen once. The CDR3 is 15 residues long. From germline, CDR1 is LGHDT and CDR2 YNNKEL (reference sequence). Trimming shortened V by 3 bases and J by 4 bases, and 16 bases separated the two germline ends. The clonotype was recovered from a man older than 75 with acute or convalescent COVID-19. The chain uses TRBV3-1 (or the pseudogene TRBV3-2) and TRBJ2-7; a weak D match, TRBD2 (6 bases). Sequencing was done on a sample of peripheral blood. This chain's CDR3 is CASSHRGGSGYEQYF. In DNA form, the CDR3 reads TGTGCCAGCAGCCACCGAGGAGGTAGCGGTTACGAGCAGTACTTC.